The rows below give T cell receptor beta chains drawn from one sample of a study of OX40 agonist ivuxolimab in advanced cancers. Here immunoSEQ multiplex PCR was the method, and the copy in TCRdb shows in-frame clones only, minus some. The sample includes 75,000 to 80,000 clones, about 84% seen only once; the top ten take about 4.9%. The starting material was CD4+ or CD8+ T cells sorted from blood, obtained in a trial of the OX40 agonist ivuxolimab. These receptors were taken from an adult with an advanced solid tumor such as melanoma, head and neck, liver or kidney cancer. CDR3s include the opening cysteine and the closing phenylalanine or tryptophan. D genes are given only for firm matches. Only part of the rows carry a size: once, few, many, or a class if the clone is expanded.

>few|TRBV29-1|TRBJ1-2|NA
TGCAGCGTTGAATATGGCTACACCTTC
CSVEYGYTF
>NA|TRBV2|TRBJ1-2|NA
TGTGCCAGCAGTCCGGGCGTATTGTTGGAGTCCACCTTC
CASSPGVLLESTF
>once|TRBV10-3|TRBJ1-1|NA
TGTGCCATCAGTGCTACAGGTGACACTGAAGCTTTCTTT
CAISATGDTEAFF
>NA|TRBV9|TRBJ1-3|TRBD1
TGTGCCAGCAGCGCGCTCGTGGGACAGACCTCTGGAAACACCATATATTTT
CASSALVGQTSGNTIYF
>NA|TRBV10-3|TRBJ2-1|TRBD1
TGTGCCATCAAATCCGGGACAGTATACAATGAGCAGTTCTTC
CAIKSGTVYNEQFF
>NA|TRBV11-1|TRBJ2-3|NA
TGTGCCAGCAGCTACCCGTCCCGGAAGCTCACAGATACGCAGTATTTT
CASSYPSRKLTDTQYF
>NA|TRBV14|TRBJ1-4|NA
TGTGCCAGCAGCCAAGTCTCGGGAGTTCGAGAAAAACTGTTTTTT
CASSQVSGVREKLFF
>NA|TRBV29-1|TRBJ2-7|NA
TGCAGCGTTAAAGACCATTACGAGCAGTACTTC
CSVKDHYEQYF
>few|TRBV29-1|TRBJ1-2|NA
TGCAGCGTTGAAGTTGGCCGGGGAGGGGAAGGCTACACCTTC
CSVEVGRGGEGYTF
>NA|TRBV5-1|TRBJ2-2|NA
TGCGCCAGCAGCTTGGCAACAGGAACGAACACCGGGGAGCTGTTTTTT
CASSLATGTNTGELFF
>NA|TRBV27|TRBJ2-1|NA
TGTGCCAGCAGTGGGGTCTATAATGAGCAGTTCTTC
CASSGVYNEQFF
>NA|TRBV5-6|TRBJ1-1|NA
TGTGCCAGCAGCAGGACGGGGGGAGAAGCTTTCTTT
CASSRTGGEAFF
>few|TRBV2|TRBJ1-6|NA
TGTGCCAGCAGGGGTGGGATCTATAATTCACCCCTCCACTTT
CASRGGIYNSPLHF